The clone carrying this T cell receptor (beta chain) was picked up many times. This sample is part of a study of T cell repertoires in cytomegalovirus infection. The overall study: It can be stated that public TCR beta signatures indicated CMV infection as well as a matching HLA type.

TCRdb called the reads again in MiXCR, with one record for every CDR3 protein. This sample has just under 300,000 distinct CDR3 sequences, with 9.6% found just once. Germline V gene data show CDR1 as SGHTA and CDR2 as FQGNSA. The CDR3 consists of 14 residues. The V end lost 3 bases, the J end lost 2 bases, and 10 bases lay between the germline ends. Sequences were obtained from PBMCs. This TCR was sampled from a human donor in good health (CMV status not recorded). Some clones in this sample may be carry-over from other donors' samples. V usage is TRBV7-2 and J usage is TRBJ1-2; tentatively, D is TRBD1 (5 bases). The CDR3 is CASSLGPLNYGYTF. The CDR3 bases are TGTGCCAGCAGCTTGGGACCCCTGAACTATGGCTACACCTTC.